This T cell receptor beta chain appears in the sequencing data of a study of blood T cells in healthy people across ages. Next came a second PCR, run for about 6 to 11 cycles, which used a sample-barcoded 5' primer along with a J-beta primer mix. Each cDNA molecule, via a template-switch adaptor with 12 random nucleotides, was tagged. In TCRdb, the 5' RACE reads were re-called with MiXCR into one record per CDR3 protein. The repertoire holds some 710,000 distinct CDR3 sequences, with about 20% as singletons. This clonotype was seen more than once but under ten times. The antigen is unknown. The V segment lost 5 bases and the J segment 5 bases; nucleotides outside the gene matches: 8. This CDR3 is 15 amino acids long. Germline-derived CDR1 and CDR2 are SGHTA and FQGNSA. Overall study findings and caveats: PBMCs that were unsorted prevented a conclusive naive versus antigen-experienced comparison. Greater diversity and more naive CD4+ cells were seen in long-lived donors than in aged donors.

Investigators took roughly 9.5 milliliters of peripheral blood from every donor. The source of this sequence is a man aged 70-80 years in good health. What was sequenced was blood. The rearrangement uses TRBV7-2 and TRBJ2-5; 10 bases align to TRBD2. In nucleotides, the CDR3 is TGTGCCAGCAGCACCGAAGCGGGGGGGCGGGAGACCCAGTACTTC. Its translation: CASSTEAGGRETQYF.